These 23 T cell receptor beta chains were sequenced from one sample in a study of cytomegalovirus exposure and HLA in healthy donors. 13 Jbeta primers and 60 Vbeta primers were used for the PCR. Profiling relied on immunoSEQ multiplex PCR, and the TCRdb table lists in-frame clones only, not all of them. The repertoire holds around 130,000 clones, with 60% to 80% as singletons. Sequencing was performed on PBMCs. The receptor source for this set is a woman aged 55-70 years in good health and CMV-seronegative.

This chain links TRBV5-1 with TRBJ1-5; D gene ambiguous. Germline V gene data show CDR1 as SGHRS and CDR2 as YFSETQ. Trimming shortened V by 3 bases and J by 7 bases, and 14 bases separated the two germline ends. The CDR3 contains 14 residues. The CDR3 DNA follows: TGCGCCAGCAGCTACGGGGAAATGTCCCAGCCCCAGCATTTT. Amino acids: CASSYGEMSQPQHF.

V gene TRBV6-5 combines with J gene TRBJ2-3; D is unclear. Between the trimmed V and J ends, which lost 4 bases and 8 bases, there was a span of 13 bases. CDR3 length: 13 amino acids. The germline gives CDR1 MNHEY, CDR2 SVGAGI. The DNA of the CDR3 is TGTGCCAGCAGTTCCTCGACTGGTGCTACGCAGTATTTT. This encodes CASSSSTGATQYF.

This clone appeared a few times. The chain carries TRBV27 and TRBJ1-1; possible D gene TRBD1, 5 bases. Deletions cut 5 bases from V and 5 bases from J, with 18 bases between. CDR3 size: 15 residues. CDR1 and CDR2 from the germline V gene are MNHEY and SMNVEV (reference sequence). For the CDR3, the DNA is TGTGCCAGCAGTCCCGTACGAATCAGGGAAACTGAAGCTTTCTTT. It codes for CASSPVRIRETEAFF.

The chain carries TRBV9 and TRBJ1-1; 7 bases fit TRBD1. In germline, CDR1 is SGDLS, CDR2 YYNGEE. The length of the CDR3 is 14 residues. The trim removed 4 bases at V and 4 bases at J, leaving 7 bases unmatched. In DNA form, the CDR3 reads TGTGCCAGCAGCCCGATGACAGGGCTCACTGAAGCTTTCTTT. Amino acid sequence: CASSPMTGLTEAFF.

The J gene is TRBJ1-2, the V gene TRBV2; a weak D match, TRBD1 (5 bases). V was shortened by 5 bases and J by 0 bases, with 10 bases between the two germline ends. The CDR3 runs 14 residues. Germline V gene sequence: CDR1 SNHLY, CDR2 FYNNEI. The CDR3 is CASSYRPTNYGYTF. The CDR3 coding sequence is TGTGCCAGCAGTTACAGGCCCACTAACTATGGCTACACCTTC.

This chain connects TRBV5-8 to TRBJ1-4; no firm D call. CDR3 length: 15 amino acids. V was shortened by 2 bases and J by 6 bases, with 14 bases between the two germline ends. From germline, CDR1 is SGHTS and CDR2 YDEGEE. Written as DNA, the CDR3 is TGTGCCAGCAGCTTCGCCACCGGGTTAGATGAAAAACTGTTTTTT. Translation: CASSFATGLDEKLFF.

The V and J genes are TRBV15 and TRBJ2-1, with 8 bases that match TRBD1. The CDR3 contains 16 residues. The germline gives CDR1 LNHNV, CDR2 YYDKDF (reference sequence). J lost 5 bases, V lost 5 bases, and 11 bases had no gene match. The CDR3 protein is CATSAVTGVKNNEQFF. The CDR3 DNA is TGTGCCACCAGCGCGGTGACAGGGGTGAAAAACAATGAGCAGTTCTTC.

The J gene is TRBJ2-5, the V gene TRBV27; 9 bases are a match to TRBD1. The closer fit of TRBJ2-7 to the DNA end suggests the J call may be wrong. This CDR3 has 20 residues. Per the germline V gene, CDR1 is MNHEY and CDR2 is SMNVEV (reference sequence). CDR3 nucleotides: TGTGCCAGCAGTAATACAGGGGGCTACTCCCCCGGGCAGATCCCCTACGAGCAGTACTTC. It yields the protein CASSNTGGYSPGQIPYEQYF.

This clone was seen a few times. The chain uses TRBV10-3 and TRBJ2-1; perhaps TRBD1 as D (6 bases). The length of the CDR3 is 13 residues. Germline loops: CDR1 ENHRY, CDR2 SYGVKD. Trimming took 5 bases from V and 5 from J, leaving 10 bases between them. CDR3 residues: CAISTDRNNEQFF. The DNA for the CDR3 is TGTGCCATCAGTACGGACAGAAACAATGAGCAGTTCTTC.

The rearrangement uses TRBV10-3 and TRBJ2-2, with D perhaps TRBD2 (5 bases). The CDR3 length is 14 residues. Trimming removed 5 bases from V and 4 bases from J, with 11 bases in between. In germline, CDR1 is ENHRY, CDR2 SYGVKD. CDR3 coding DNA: TGTGCCATCAGTTTTCGGGAAGTCACCGGGGAGCTGTTTTTT. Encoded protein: CAISFREVTGELFF.

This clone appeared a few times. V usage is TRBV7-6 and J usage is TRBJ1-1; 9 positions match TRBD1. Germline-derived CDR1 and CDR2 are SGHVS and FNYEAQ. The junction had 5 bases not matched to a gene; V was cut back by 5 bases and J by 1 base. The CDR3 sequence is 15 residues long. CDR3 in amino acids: CASSLQDRGNTEAFF. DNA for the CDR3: TGTGCCAGCAGCCTACAGGACAGGGGGAACACTGAAGCTTTCTTT.

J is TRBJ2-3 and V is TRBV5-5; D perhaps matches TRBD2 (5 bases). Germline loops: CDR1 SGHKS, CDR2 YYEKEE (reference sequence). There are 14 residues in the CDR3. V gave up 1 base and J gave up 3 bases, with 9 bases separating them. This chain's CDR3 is CASSLSWETDTQYF. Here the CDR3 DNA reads TGTGCCAGCAGCTTGTCATGGGAGACAGATACGCAGTATTTT.

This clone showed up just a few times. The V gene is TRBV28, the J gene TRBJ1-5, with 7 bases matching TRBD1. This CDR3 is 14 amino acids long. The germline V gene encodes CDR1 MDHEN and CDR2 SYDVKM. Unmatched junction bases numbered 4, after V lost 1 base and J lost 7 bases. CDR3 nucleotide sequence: TGTGCCAGCAGTTTATTTGCAGGGGGACAGCCCCAGCATTTT. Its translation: CASSLFAGGQPQHF. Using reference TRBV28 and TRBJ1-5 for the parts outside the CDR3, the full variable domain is DVKVTQSSRYLVKRTGEKVFLECVQDMDHENMFWYRQDPGLGLRLIYFSYDVKMKEKGDIPEGYSVSREKKERFSLILESASTNQTSMYLCASSLFAGGQPQHFGDGTRLSIL.

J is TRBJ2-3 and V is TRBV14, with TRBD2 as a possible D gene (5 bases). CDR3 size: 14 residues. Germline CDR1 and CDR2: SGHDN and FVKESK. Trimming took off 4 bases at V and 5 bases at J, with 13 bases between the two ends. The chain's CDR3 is CASSLSVVGDTQYF. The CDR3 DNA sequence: TGTGCCAGCAGCCTTAGCGTCGTTGGAGATACGCAGTATTTT. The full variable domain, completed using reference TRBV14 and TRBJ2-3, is EAGVTQFPSHSVIEKGQTVTLRCDPISGHDNLYWYRRVMGKEIKFLLHFVKESKQDESGMPNNRFLAERTGGTYSTLKVQPAELEDSGVYFCASSLSVVGDTQYFGPGTRLTVL.

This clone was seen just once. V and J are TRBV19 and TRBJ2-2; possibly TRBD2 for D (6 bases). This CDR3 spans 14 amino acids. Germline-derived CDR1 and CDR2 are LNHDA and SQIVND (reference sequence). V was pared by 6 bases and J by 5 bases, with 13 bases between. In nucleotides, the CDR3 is TGTGCCAGTAGGATTAACGGGGGAACCGGGGAGCTGTTTTTT. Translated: CASRINGGTGELFF. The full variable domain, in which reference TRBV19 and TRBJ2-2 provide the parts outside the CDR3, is DGGITQSPKYLFRKEGQNVTLSCEQNLNHDAMYWYRQDPGQGLRLIYYSQIVNDFQKGDIAEGYSVSREKKESFPLTVTSAQKNPTAFYLCASRINGGTGELFFGEGSRLTVL.

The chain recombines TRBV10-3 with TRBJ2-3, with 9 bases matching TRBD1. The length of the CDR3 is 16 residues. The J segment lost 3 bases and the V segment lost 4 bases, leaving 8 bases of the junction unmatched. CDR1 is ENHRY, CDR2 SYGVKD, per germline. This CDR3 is CAISGGRGQGTDTQYF. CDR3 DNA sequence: TGTGCCATCAGTGGGGGCAGGGGACAGGGAACAGATACGCAGTATTTT.

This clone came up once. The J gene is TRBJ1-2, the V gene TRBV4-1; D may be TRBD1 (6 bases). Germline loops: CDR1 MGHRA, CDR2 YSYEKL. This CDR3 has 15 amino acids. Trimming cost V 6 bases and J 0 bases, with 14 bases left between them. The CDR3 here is CASRLGTPANYGYTF. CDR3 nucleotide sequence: TGCGCCAGCAGACTTGGGACACCTGCTAACTATGGCTACACCTTC.

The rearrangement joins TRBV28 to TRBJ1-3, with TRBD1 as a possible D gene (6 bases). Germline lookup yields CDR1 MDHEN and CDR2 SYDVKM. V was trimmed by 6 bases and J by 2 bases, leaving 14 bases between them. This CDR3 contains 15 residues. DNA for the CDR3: TGTGCCAGCAGGTTGCACCACAGGGCTGGAAACACCATATATTTT. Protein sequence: CASRLHHRAGNTIYF. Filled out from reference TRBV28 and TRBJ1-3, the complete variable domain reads DVKVTQSSRYLVKRTGEKVFLECVQDMDHENMFWYRQDPGLGLRLIYFSYDVKMKEKGDIPEGYSVSREKKERFSLILESASTNQTSMYLCASRLHHRAGNTIYFGEGSWLTVV.

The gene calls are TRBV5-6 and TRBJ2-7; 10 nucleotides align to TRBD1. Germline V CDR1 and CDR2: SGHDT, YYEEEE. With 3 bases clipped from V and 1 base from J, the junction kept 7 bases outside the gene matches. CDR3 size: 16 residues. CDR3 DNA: TGTGCCAGCAGCTCCACAGTGGACAGGGGGTCCTACGAGCAGTACTTC. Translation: CASSSTVDRGSYEQYF.

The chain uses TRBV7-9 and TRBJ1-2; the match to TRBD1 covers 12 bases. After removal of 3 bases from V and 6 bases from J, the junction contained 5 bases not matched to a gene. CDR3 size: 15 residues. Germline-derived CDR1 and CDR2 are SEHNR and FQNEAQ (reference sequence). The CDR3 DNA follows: TGTGCCAGCAGCTTTGCCGGGACAGGGGGCCATGGCTACACCTTC. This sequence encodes CASSFAGTGGHGYTF.

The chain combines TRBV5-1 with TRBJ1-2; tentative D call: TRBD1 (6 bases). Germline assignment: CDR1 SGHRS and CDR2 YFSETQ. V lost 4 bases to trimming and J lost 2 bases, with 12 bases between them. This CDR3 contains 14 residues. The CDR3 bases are TGCGCCAGCAGCCTTGGGACATCGAACTATGGCTACACCTTC. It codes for CASSLGTSNYGYTF.

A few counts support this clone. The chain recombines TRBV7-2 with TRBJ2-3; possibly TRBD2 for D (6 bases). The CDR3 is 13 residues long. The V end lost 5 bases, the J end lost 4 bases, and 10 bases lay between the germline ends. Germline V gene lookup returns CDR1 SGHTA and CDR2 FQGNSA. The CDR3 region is CASSRPGADTQYF. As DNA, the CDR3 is TGTGCCAGCAGCCGGCCGGGAGCAGATACGCAGTATTTT.

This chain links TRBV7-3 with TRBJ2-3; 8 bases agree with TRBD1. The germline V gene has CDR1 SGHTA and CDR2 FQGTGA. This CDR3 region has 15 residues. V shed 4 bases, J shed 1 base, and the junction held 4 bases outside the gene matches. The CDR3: CASSYGQGGTDTQYF. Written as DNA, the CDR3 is TGTGCCAGCAGCTACGGACAGGGAGGCACAGATACGCAGTATTTT.